This TCR beta chain was identified during a study of neoadjuvant nivolumab and ipilimumab in lung cancer. Produced via immunoSEQ multiplex PCR; TCRdb's table is partial and in-frame only. Of about 3,000 clones listed, 70% to 90% are singletons. This CDR3 contains 13 residues. The V and J ends lost 3 bases and 4 bases respectively, with 10 bases between them. Germline CDR1 is SGHNT and CDR2 is YYREEE (reference sequence). Notes on the study in general: TCR sequencing covered a small number of samples.

About this clone itself: Its antigen is still unknown.

This chain links TRBV5-4 with TRBJ2-5; D gene ambiguous. The sequenced sample was tumor tissue, obtained after neoadjuvant nivolumab, alone or with ipilimumab, at or shortly before surgery. The source of this sequence is an adult with non-small cell lung cancer. The CDR3, as DNA: TGTGCCAGCAGCTACCGGGCCGGAGAGACCCAGTACTTC. Its protein product is CASSYRAGETQYF.